The clone carrying this T cell receptor (beta chain) was recorded many times. The source of the sample is a study of regulatory T cells in long-lasting Graves disease. Arm-PCR of CDR3 regions and iRepertoire HTBI primers were used to build TCR beta libraries. TCRdb reprocessed the multiplex PCR reads with MiXCR, giving one entry per CDR3 protein. Of over 350,000 distinct CDR3 sequences detected, 20% to 25% appear once; the ten largest clones hold about a fifth. Time point here: persistent/refractory GD, antithyroid drugs over 5 years with positive TRAb. The TCR library was made from RNA extracted from PBMCs. This receptor was identified in a female donor with Graves disease. Specimen: peripheral blood mononuclear cells (PBMCs), collected when the disease was refractory, from a patient treated with antithyroid drugs.

CDR3 bases: TGTGCCAGCAGCTTTGCCGGGGCCAACGTCCTGACTTTC. Encoded protein: CASSFAGANVLTF. The V gene is TRBV12-3 or TRBV12-4, the J gene TRBJ2-6; D is unclear. V gave up 6 bases and J gave up 4 bases, with 7 bases separating them. The CDR3 is 13 amino acids.